This entry lists 27 T cell receptor beta chains sequenced from one sample in a study of vaccination and CD4 T cells after COVID-19. The Oncomine TCR Beta short-read assay was applied to DNA of cultured CD4+ T cells. A single record per CDR3 protein comes from TCRdb applying MiXCR to the PCR reads. This table has some 15,000 distinct CDR3 sequences, under 30% appearing once. Treatment described: approximately 9-day PBMC culture with coronavirus spike peptide pools or control peptides (ViraFEST assay). No antigen is known for these receptors. The sequenced sample was cultured CD4+ T cells from blood. The source is a human donor with COVID-19.

The chain is built from TRBV7-2 and TRBJ2-7, with TRBD1 matching 7 bases. With V trimmed by 3 bases and J by 3 bases, 5 bases remained unmatched. The CDR3 has 14 amino acids. Germline values: CDR1 SGHTA, CDR2 FQGNSA. The CDR3 reads CASSLGAGGYEQYF. DNA of the CDR3: TGTGCCAGCAGCTTGGGGGCAGGGGGCTACGAGCAGTACTTC. The entire variable domain, with the rest obtained from reference TRBV7-2 and TRBJ2-7, is as follows: GAGVSQSPSNKVTEKGKDVELRCDPISGHTALYWYRQSLGQGLEFLIYFQGNSAPDKSGLPSDRFSAERTGGSVSTLTIQRTQQEDSAVYLCASSLGAGGYEQYFGPGTRLTVT.

The rearrangement joins TRBV20-1 to TRBJ2-2, with 7 bases lining up with TRBD2. This CDR3 is 15 amino acids long. CDR1 and CDR2 from the germline V gene are DFQATT and SNEGSKA (reference sequence). Trimming removed 5 bases from V and 6 bases from J; junction bases left unmatched: 12. CDR3 sequence: CSADKRTGGAGELFF. The CDR3 nucleotides read TGCAGTGCTGACAAGCGAACGGGGGGTGCCGGGGAGCTGTTTTTT.

The chain joins TRBV30 to TRBJ1-5; D ambiguous. Germline values: CDR1 GTSNPN, CDR2 SVGIG (reference sequence). This CDR3 spans 15 amino acids. Trimming took 0 bases from V and 4 from J, leaving 13 bases between them. This chain's CDR3 is CAWSVTGRRNQPQHF. The CDR3 region has the DNA TGTGCCTGGAGTGTAACCGGGCGGAGAAATCAGCCCCAGCATTTT.

This clonotype was observed a handful of times. V usage is TRBV27 and J usage is TRBJ2-3, with 9 bases aligning to TRBD2. The CDR3 consists of 16 residues. The germline V gene encodes CDR1 MNHEY and CDR2 SMNVEV (reference sequence). V shed 2 bases and J 0 bases; nucleotides not matched to a gene: 3. The CDR3 nucleotides read TGTGCCAGCAGTTTAGGGACTAGCAGAAGCACAGATACGCAGTATTTT. It codes for CASSLGTSRSTDTQYF.

J is TRBJ1-2 and V is TRBV3-1, with a weak D call TRBD1 (6 bases). V was cut by 1 base and J by 6 bases, with 15 bases left in between. This CDR3 spans 15 amino acids. Germline assignment: CDR1 LGHDT and CDR2 YNNKEL (reference sequence). The CDR3 reads CASSQGRGGVNGYTF. The CDR3 DNA follows: TGTGCCAGCAGCCAAGGGCGGGGGGGCGTGAATGGCTACACCTTC.

This clonotype showed up just a few times. CDR3 protein: CSAVDPRGNQPQHF. CDR3 nucleotide sequence: TGCAGTGCTGTCGATCCCCGGGGGAATCAGCCCCAGCATTTT. The V gene is TRBV20-1, the J gene TRBJ1-5; D might be TRBD1 (5 bases). Between the trimmed V and J ends, which lost 5 bases and 4 bases, there was a span of 15 bases. The germline gives CDR1 DFQATT, CDR2 SNEGSKA (reference sequence). CDR3 size: 14 residues.

This sequence joins TRBV9 and TRBJ1-2; maybe TRBD1 (5 bases). The CDR3 has 14 residues. V lost 0 bases and J 2 bases, leaving 8 bases between the germline ends. CDR1 and CDR2 (germline): SGDLS, YYNGEE. For the CDR3, the DNA is TGTGCCAGCAGCGTAGGACAGACCAACTATGGCTACACCTTC. It translates to CASSVGQTNYGYTF. Complete variable domain (other parts from reference TRBV9 and TRBJ1-2): DSGVTQTPKHLITATGQRVTLRCSPRSGDLSVYWYQQSLDQGLQFLIQYYNGEERAKGNILERFSAQQFPDLHSELNLSSLELGDSALYFCASSVGQTNYGYTFGSGTRLTVV.

The J gene is TRBJ2-7, the V gene TRBV6-1; 9 bases fit TRBD1. Germline lookup yields CDR1 MNHNS and CDR2 SASEGT. Unmatched junction bases numbered 9, after V lost 1 base and J lost 8 bases. The CDR3 totals 15 residues. This CDR3 reads CASSEGGQGITKQYF. The CDR3 DNA is TGTGCCAGCAGTGAAGGGGGACAGGGAATTACGAAGCAGTACTTC.

The genes are TRBV10-3 and TRBJ2-1; perhaps TRBD2 as D (7 bases). The CDR3 length is 22 residues. Germline-derived CDR1 and CDR2 are ENHRY and SYGVKD. As DNA, the CDR3 is TGTGCTACAAAAGGGCCCGAAGGGGGGGGGTTAAATATTCCACCTCACACCAATGAGCAGTTCTTC. Residues: CATKGPEGGGLNIPPHTNEQFF.

This clonotype turned up a few times. The chain uses TRBV7-8 and TRBJ2-2, with D perhaps TRBD2 (5 bases). The CDR3 length is 15 residues. Germline loops: CDR1 SGHVS, CDR2 FQNEAQ. The V end lost 3 bases, the J end lost 6 bases, and 14 bases lay between the germline ends. The CDR3: CASSLVGLASGELFF. CDR3 coding DNA: TGTGCCAGCAGCTTGGTCGGGCTAGCATCCGGGGAGCTGTTTTTT.

The chain uses TRBV12-3 or TRBV12-4 and TRBJ1-2; D might be TRBD1 (6 bases). The CDR3 has 13 residues. The V end lost 6 bases, the J end lost 6 bases, and 14 bases lay between the germline ends. CDR3 nucleotides: TGTGCCAGCAGCCAAAGGGGGTTCGATGGCTACACCTTC. Amino acid sequence: CASSQRGFDGYTF.

V and J are TRBV6-4 and TRBJ2-5; D gene unclear. Per the germline V gene, CDR1 is MRHNA and CDR2 is SNTAGT. The CDR3 is made up of 13 amino acids. V lost 2 bases and J lost 7, with 11 bases in between. CDR3 bases: TGTGCCAGCAGTGACCGGGTATGGGGGACCCAGTACTTC. This encodes CASSDRVWGTQYF.

This clonotype showed up just a few times. The CDR3 region is CASSWGGGGNPLNTEAFF. The CDR3 nucleotides read TGTGCCAGCAGCTGGGGCGGTGGGGGGAACCCTCTGAACACTGAAGCTTTCTTT. The chain recombines TRBV5-5 with TRBJ1-1; tentatively, D is TRBD1 (5 bases). CDR3 length: 18 amino acids. The germline V gene has CDR1 SGHKS and CDR2 YYEKEE (reference sequence). The V end lost 3 bases, the J end lost 0 bases, and 21 bases lay between the germline ends.

This clonotype was detected a few times. V gene TRBV7-3 combines with J gene TRBJ2-3, with a possible D match to TRBD2 (6 bases). V was trimmed by 5 bases and J by 2 bases, leaving 14 bases between them. Looked up from germline, CDR1 is SGHTA and CDR2 is FQGTGA. The CDR3 covers 15 residues. The chain's CDR3 is CASSSTSLATDTQYF. The CDR3 DNA sequence: TGTGCCAGCAGCAGTACTAGCTTGGCCACAGATACGCAGTATTTT.

This chain links TRBV29-1 with TRBJ2-7; D unclear. V lost 4 bases and J lost 9, with 16 bases in between. The CDR3 spans 12 residues. Germline CDR1 SQVTM, CDR2 ANQGSEA. The CDR3 region is CSVGGDAVGQYF. CDR3 DNA sequence: TGCAGCGTTGGAGGCGACGCGGTGGGGCAGTACTTC.

This clonotype came up a few times. The chain has TRBV6-1 and TRBJ1-2, with 9 nucleotides matching TRBD1. V lost 7 bases and J lost 6; bases outside the gene matches: 6. This CDR3 has 13 residues. The germline CDR1 and CDR2 sequences are MNHNS and SASEGT. The CDR3, as DNA: TGTGCCAGCACCCTGGGACAGGGACATGGCTACACCTTC. Its translation: CASTLGQGHGYTF.

This clonotype was counted a few times. V usage is TRBV11-2 and J usage is TRBJ1-2; D is unclear. The V end was cut by 3 bases, the J end by 4 bases, with 12 bases between. Looked up from germline, CDR1 is SGHAT and CDR2 is FQNNGV. This CDR3 is built from 14 residues. CDR3 DNA: TGTGCCAGCAGCTTGCCCGGGCGAGGCTATGGCTACACCTTC. It is translated as CASSLPGRGYGYTF.

This clonotype was seen more than once but under ten times. The chain combines TRBV20-1 with TRBJ2-4, with D perhaps being TRBD1 or TRBD2 (6 bases each). Per germline, CDR1 DFQATT and CDR2 SNEGSKA (reference sequence). V gave up 5 bases and J gave up 4 bases, with 18 bases separating them. This CDR3 spans 15 amino acids. CDR3 sequence reads: CSAPLAGGPKNIQYF. Here the CDR3 DNA reads TGCAGTGCTCCGTTAGCTGGGGGGCCAAAAAACATTCAGTACTTC.

The chain employs TRBV2 and TRBJ1-6, with TRBD1 as a possible D gene (6 bases). Between the trimmed V and J ends, which lost 7 bases and 4 bases, there was a span of 17 bases. The length of the CDR3 is 16 residues. CDR1 is SNHLY, CDR2 FYNNEI, per germline. The CDR3: CASKMGADTYNSPLHF. In DNA, the CDR3 is TGTGCCAGCAAGATGGGGGCGGACACATATAATTCACCCCTCCACTTT. Based on the CDR3 plus reference TRBV2 and TRBJ1-6, the full variable domain is EPEVTQTPSHQVTQMGQEVILRCVPISNHLYFYWYRQILGQKVEFLVSFYNNEISEKSEIFDDQFSVERPDGSNFTLKIRSTKLEDSAMYFCASKMGADTYNSPLHFGNGTRLTVT.

The chain recombines TRBV6-1 with TRBJ1-6, with 8 bases identical to TRBD1. Per germline, CDR1 MNHNS and CDR2 SASEGT. The CDR3 is made up of 14 amino acids. J gave up 9 bases and V 7 bases, and 8 bases lay outside the gene matches. The CDR3 coding sequence is TGTGCCAGCACCCCAGGGGGCAACTTTTCACCCCTCCACTTT. It yields the protein CASTPGGNFSPLHF.

A few counts support this clonotype. The rearrangement links TRBV19 to TRBJ1-2, with TRBD1 matching 7 bases. With 4 bases clipped from V and 6 bases from J, the junction kept 8 bases outside the gene matches. The CDR3 is 14 residues long. Per the germline V gene, CDR1 is LNHDA and CDR2 is SQIVND (reference sequence). In DNA, the CDR3 is TGTGCCAGTAGTACCCGACAGGGAATGGATGGCTACACCTTC. Translation gives CASSTRQGMDGYTF.

This clonotype was counted only a few times. This sequence joins TRBV19 and TRBJ1-1, with TRBD1 as a possible D gene (6 bases). CDR1 LNHDA and CDR2 SQIVND come from the germline V gene (reference sequence). CDR3 length: 14 amino acids. V gave up 7 bases and J gave up 4 bases, with 16 bases separating them. The CDR3 sequence: CASTNLRGTTEAFF. In nucleotides, the CDR3 is TGTGCCAGTACTAACCTGAGGGGGACCACTGAAGCTTTCTTT.

This clonotype was recorded a few times. V and J are TRBV11-2 and TRBJ1-2; D is uncertain. Germline CDR1 is SGHAT and CDR2 is FQNNGV. The V gene lost 3 bases and the J gene lost 7 bases, with 9 bases spanning the gap. The CDR3 has 12 amino acids. CDR3 sequence reads: CASSLNSAGYTF. CDR3 coding DNA: TGTGCCAGCAGCTTGAACAGTGCTGGCTACACCTTC.

This clonotype was observed a handful of times. V usage is TRBV6-1 and J usage is TRBJ1-6; D is unclear. The CDR3 loop spans 15 amino acids. Trimming pared 4 bases from V and 1 base from J, leaving 8 bases between. Germline V gene data show CDR1 as MNHNS and CDR2 as SASEGT. CDR3 nucleotides: TGTGCCAGCAGTGCTAGGGAATCCTATAATTCACCCCTCCACTTT. Translated, it gives CASSARESYNSPLHF.

This chain connects TRBV24-1 to TRBJ1-2; 7 bases are a match to TRBD1. Per germline, CDR1 KGHDR and CDR2 SFDVKD. J was trimmed by 8 bases and V by 5 bases; bases with no gene match: 13. The CDR3 has 15 amino acids. CDR3 in amino acids: CATSVRGGPLGGYTF. CDR3 bases: TGTGCCACCAGTGTCAGGGGGGGCCCTCTGGGGGGCTACACCTTC.

CDR3 sequence: CASSYPSENTEAFF. Written as DNA, the CDR3 is TGTGCCAGCAGTTACCCATCCGAGAACACTGAAGCTTTCTTT. The genes are TRBV6-5 and TRBJ1-1; D unresolved. Germline-derived CDR1 and CDR2 are MNHEY and SVGAGI. V was cut by 2 bases and J by 1 base, with 8 bases left in between. The CDR3 has 14 amino acids.

The rearrangement links TRBV14 to TRBJ1-6; weak D call: TRBD1 (5 bases). The germline CDR1 and CDR2 sequences are SGHDN and FVKESK. This CDR3 is 15 amino acids long. V dropped 1 base and J dropped 10 bases, with 14 bases sitting between them. CDR3 loop: CASSQGSGINSPLHF. CDR3 DNA: TGTGCCAGCAGCCAAGGTTCAGGGATAAACTCACCCCTCCACTTT.